A single sample is the source of the 4 T cell receptor beta chains below, sequenced in a study of blood T cell repertoires in COVID-19. The table came from immunoSEQ multiplex PCR; TCRdb's copy has only in-frame clones and leaves some out. The sample has 320,000 or so clones, approximately 88% seen once. Sequenced: PBMCs or T cells enriched from blood (not recorded which). These receptors were collected from a man younger than 40 who had recovered from COVID-19.

The chain recombines TRBV18 with TRBJ2-5; 7 nucleotides agree with TRBD1. V was clipped by 4 bases and J by 4 bases; unmatched bases: 3. Germline assignment: CDR1 KGHSH and CDR2 LQKENI. This CDR3 contains 13 residues. CDR3 region: CASSRQGGETQYF. CDR3 nucleotides: TGTGCCAGCTCACGACAGGGTGGAGAGACCCAGTACTTC. The whole variable domain, filled in from reference TRBV18 and TRBJ2-5, reads NAGVMQNPRHLVRRRGQEARLRCSPMKGHSHVYWYRQLPEEGLKFMVYLQKENIIDESGMPKERFSAEFPKEGPSILRIQQVVRGDSAAYFCASSRQGGETQYFGPGTRLLVL.

This clone was counted a few times. The chain recombines TRBV11-2 with TRBJ1-1; 9 nucleotides match TRBD1. Germline CDR1 is SGHAT and CDR2 is FQNNGV. The CDR3 extends over 15 amino acids. Trimming took 3 bases from V and 6 from J; bases not matched to a gene: 8. The CDR3 nucleotides read TGTGCCAGCAGCTTCCAAACAGGGGGCGTCGCTGAAGCTTTCTTT. This gives the protein CASSFQTGGVAEAFF.

This rearrangement joins TRBV2 to TRBJ1-5; 7 bases align to TRBD1. Germline assignment: CDR1 SNHLY and CDR2 FYNNEI. CDR3 length equals 14 residues. Trimming removed 3 bases from V and 3 bases from J; junction bases left unmatched: 2. The CDR3 nucleotides read TGTGCCAGCAGTGAGCAGGGGGTCAATCAGCCCCAGCATTTT. It encodes CASSEQGVNQPQHF.

The rearrangement uses TRBV20-1 and TRBJ2-3; 7 bases match TRBD2. There are 11 residues in the CDR3. CDR1 is DFQATT and CDR2 is SNEGSKA in the germline V gene (reference sequence). V trimming: 6 bases; J trimming: 8 bases; junction bases outside the gene matches: 5. For the CDR3, the DNA is TGCAGTGCCAGATCGGGGGGTACGCAGTATTTT. It translates to CSARSGGTQYF.